A single sample is the source of the 24 T cell receptor beta chains below, sequenced in a study of cytomegalovirus exposure and HLA in healthy donors. PCR amplification relied on 60 Vbeta primers (plus 13 Jbeta primers). The data were produced by immunoSEQ multiplex PCR, yet TCRdb's version contains in-frame clones alone and is incomplete. The table shows roughly 100,000 clones, with around 70% occurring only once. Material for sequencing was PBMCs. These receptors were taken from a man aged 40-55 years in good health and CMV-seronegative.

The chain recombines TRBV10-3 with TRBJ1-3; D not certain. Germline CDR1 reads ENHRY; CDR2 reads SYGVKD. CDR3 length: 12 residues. Trimming took 7 bases from V and 3 from J, leaving 7 bases between them. CDR3 in amino acids: CAINGIGNTIYF. The CDR3 DNA reads TGTGCCATCAACGGTATTGGAAACACCATATATTTT.

This clone was found a few times. V usage is TRBV11-2 and J usage is TRBJ2-7; 7 bases agree with TRBD2. The CDR3 extends over 15 amino acids. After removal of 1 base from V and 0 bases from J, the junction contained 3 bases not matched to a gene. Germline loops: CDR1 SGHAT, CDR2 FQNNGV. The CDR3 here is CASSLGAGASYEQYF. The CDR3 DNA reads TGTGCCAGCAGCTTAGGGGCGGGAGCCTCCTACGAGCAGTACTTC.

This clone appeared a single time. The junction and the germline gene differ at one end; a read error may be behind it. The J gene is TRBJ1-1, the V gene TRBV7-9, with TRBD1 as a possible D gene (5 bases). Looked up from germline, CDR1 is SEHNR and CDR2 is FQNEAQ (reference sequence). This CDR3 has 15 residues. CDR3 amino acids: CSSSFKSLGDTEAFF. The CDR3 coding sequence is TGTTCCAGCAGCTTCAAGAGTCTAGGGGACACTGAAGCTTTCTTT.

The V and J genes are TRBV5-1 and TRBJ2-7; TRBD1 might be the D (5 bases). Germline CDR1 and CDR2: SGHRS and YFSETQ. The CDR3 is 15 amino acids. Trimming pared 5 bases from V and 6 bases from J, leaving 21 bases between. The CDR3 region has the DNA TGCGCCAGCAGTCAGAAAGGGGCGGCTACTGGCGAGCAGTACTTC. It yields the protein CASSQKGAATGEQYF.

This clone was counted a single time. CDR3 nucleotides: TGTGCCAGCAGTCGGACAGGAAAGAACACTGAAGCTTTCTTT. Translated: CASSRTGKNTEAFF. The rearrangement uses TRBV6-5 and TRBJ1-1; 7 bases align to TRBD1. Germline V gene data show CDR1 as MNHEY and CDR2 as SVGAGI. V shed 5 bases, J shed 1 base, and the junction held 4 bases outside the gene matches. CDR3 length: 14 residues.

DNA for the CDR3: TGTGCCAGCAGTTACCTAGCAGATACTAGCACAGATACGCAGTATTTT. Its translation is CASSYLADTSTDTQYF. This chain connects TRBV6-5 to TRBJ2-3, with D possibly TRBD2 on 5 matching bases. This CDR3 contains 16 residues. The germline V and J ends were trimmed by 2 bases and 0 bases, with 12 bases remaining between them. Germline CDR1 is MNHEY and CDR2 is SVGAGI.

The chain is built from TRBV30 and TRBJ2-5, with 14 bases identical to TRBD2. The last part of the DNA fits TRBJ2-7 better; the J call may be wrong. Germline V lookup: CDR1 GTSNPN, CDR2 SVGIG (reference sequence). The CDR3 is 15 amino acids. The CDR3 sequence is CAWSHQGLAGVEQYF. The CDR3 region has the DNA TGTGCCTGGAGCCACCAGGGACTAGCGGGAGTCGAGCAGTACTTC.

This chain connects TRBV13 to TRBJ2-7; 11 bases match TRBD2. The germline V gene has CDR1 PRHDT and CDR2 FYEKMQ (reference sequence). CDR3 length: 21 residues. With 1 base clipped from V and 1 base from J, the junction kept 18 bases outside the gene matches. The CDR3, as DNA: TGTGCCAGCAGCTTAGTTGGCCCACTACTAGCGGGAGAACCTTTATCCTACGAGCAGTACTTC. Its translation: CASSLVGPLLAGEPLSYEQYF. The full variable domain, with the rest looked up from reference TRBV13 and TRBJ2-7, is AAGVIQSPRHLIKEKRETATLKCYPIPRHDTVYWYQQGPGQDPQFLISFYEKMQSDKGSIPDRFSAQQFSDYHSELNMSSLELGDSALYFCASSLVGPLLAGEPLSYEQYFGPGTRLTVT.

The chain combines TRBV12-2 with TRBJ2-3; the DNA was not compared with TRBD2, the D call given in the table. TRBV12-2 is annotated as a pseudogene. This CDR3 is built from 16 residues. CDR3 DNA sequence: TGTGCAAGTCGCACCCTTCCGGGACTAGCCACAGATACGCAGTATTTT. This sequence encodes CASRTLPGLATDTQYF.

The V gene is TRBV29-1, the J gene TRBJ1-2, with 12 bases that match TRBD1. V lost 6 bases to trimming and J lost 5 bases; unmatched junction nucleotides: 7. Germline V gives CDR1 SQVTM, CDR2 ANQGSEA. CDR3 length: 14 amino acids. CDR3 region: CSVAGDRGLYGYTF. The CDR3 bases are TGCAGCGTAGCGGGGGACAGGGGGCTGTATGGCTACACCTTC.

The J gene is TRBJ1-2, the V gene TRBV9, with 12 bases lining up with TRBD1. V trimming: 2 bases; J trimming: 2 bases; junction bases outside the gene matches: 4. The CDR3 runs to 16 residues. Per germline, CDR1 SGDLS and CDR2 YYNGEE. CDR3 sequence (DNA): TGTGCCAGCAGCGTTTGGGACAGGGGGCAGAACTATGGCTACACCTTC. Translating gives CASSVWDRGQNYGYTF.

The genes are TRBV18 and TRBJ2-3, with TRBD2 as a possible D gene (5 bases). The CDR3 is 14 residues long. V was clipped by 3 bases and J by 6 bases, with 13 bases between them. From germline, CDR1 is KGHSH and CDR2 LQKENI. The DNA of the CDR3 is TGTGCCAGCTCACCCCCGAGTAGCGCCGATACGCAGTATTTT. Amino acid sequence: CASSPPSSADTQYF.

The chain's CDR3 is CSVDRTGGAEAFF. Here the CDR3 DNA reads TGCAGCGTTGATCGCACAGGGGGCGCGGAGGCTTTCTTT. The chain joins TRBV29-1 to TRBJ1-1, with 9 positions matching TRBD1. The trim removed 3 bases at V and 11 bases at J, leaving 10 bases unmatched. This CDR3 comprises 13 residues. The germline gives CDR1 SQVTM, CDR2 ANQGSEA.

The genes are TRBV6-6 and TRBJ1-1; weak D call: TRBD1 (5 bases). Looked up from germline, CDR1 is MNHNY and CDR2 is SVGAGI (reference sequence). With 0 bases removed from V and 11 bases from J, the gap between germline ends came to 13 bases. This CDR3 contains 13 residues. CDR3 sequence (DNA): TGTGCCAGCAGTTACTCGACGGCAGGGCGGGCTTTCTTT. The encoded protein is CASSYSTAGRAFF.

This chain joins TRBV6-6 and TRBJ2-7, with TRBD2 matching 10 bases. V was clipped by 8 bases and J by 2 bases; unmatched bases: 9. The CDR3 totals 15 residues. Germline lookup yields CDR1 MNHNY and CDR2 SVGAGI (reference sequence). The DNA of the CDR3 is TGTGCCAGCGCAGCGGGAGCGGGAGGGCCCTACGAGCAGTACTTC. This translates into CASAAGAGGPYEQYF.

The chain is built from TRBV18 and TRBJ2-7; 9 positions match TRBD1. Unmatched junction bases numbered 6, after V lost 4 bases and J lost 5 bases. The CDR3 totals 14 residues. Germline CDR1 reads KGHSH; CDR2 reads LQKENI. The CDR3 bases are TGTGCCAGCTCACTTTGGGACAGGGACCACGAGCAGTACTTC. Amino acid sequence: CASSLWDRDHEQYF.

This chain uses TRBV7-9 with TRBJ2-7, with a possible D match to TRBD2 (5 bases). The germline CDR1 and CDR2 sequences are SEHNR and FQNEAQ (reference sequence). The CDR3 is 13 amino acids. Trimming left V 11 bases short and J 2 bases short, with 16 bases between. The CDR3 DNA reads TGTGCCGCCGGGGATGTGCTAACCTACGAGCAGTACTTC. It specifies CAAGDVLTYEQYF.

The V call is TRBV5-1, the J call TRBJ2-7, with 8 bases fitting TRBD2. The CDR3 covers 15 residues. Germline-derived CDR1 and CDR2 are SGHRS and YFSETQ. After removal of 5 bases from V and 5 bases from J, the junction contained 12 bases not matched to a gene. CDR3 loop: CASSLGDSGIDEQYF. CDR3 nucleotides: TGCGCCAGCAGTCTCGGTGATAGCGGGATTGACGAGCAGTACTTC.

The J gene is TRBJ1-6, the V gene TRBV9; 10 nucleotides line up with TRBD1. This CDR3 has 16 amino acids. V gave up 4 bases and J gave up 8 bases; unmatched junction bases: 9. Germline CDR1 reads SGDLS; CDR2 reads YYNGEE. This CDR3 reads CASSPQTGGEDSPLHF. DNA of the CDR3: TGTGCCAGCAGCCCTCAGACAGGGGGCGAGGATTCACCCCTCCACTTT. Complete variable domain (other parts from reference TRBV9 and TRBJ1-6): DSGVTQTPKHLITATGQRVTLRCSPRSGDLSVYWYQQSLDQGLQFLIQYYNGEERAKGNILERFSAQQFPDLHSELNLSSLELGDSALYFCASSPQTGGEDSPLHFGNGTRLTVT.

The CDR3 spells CATEKGRGREKLFF. The CDR3 coding sequence is TGTGCCACGGAAAAGGGCAGGGGGCGTGAAAAACTGTTTTTT. The chain is built from TRBV19 and TRBJ1-4; 8 positions match TRBD1. CDR3 size: 14 residues. Germline V lookup: CDR1 LNHDA, CDR2 SQIVND (reference sequence). The junction had 11 bases not matched to a gene; V was cut back by 10 bases and J by 7 bases.

This clone was seen a handful of times. The CDR3 DNA sequence: TGTGCCAGCAGCTCGGGACTAGCTGAGACCCAGTACTTC. Translating gives CASSSGLAETQYF. V usage is TRBV7-2 and J usage is TRBJ2-5; 9 bases agree with TRBD2. Unmatched junction bases numbered 2, after V lost 4 bases and J lost 5 bases. Germline assignment: CDR1 SGHTA and CDR2 FQGNSA. CDR3 length equals 13 residues.

This clone was seen a few times. The CDR3, as DNA: TGTGCCTCCACGGGGGTGGGTAATGAAAAACTGTTTTTT. Its translation is CASTGVGNEKLFF. V usage is TRBV30 and J usage is TRBJ1-4; the D gene is possibly TRBD1 (5 bases). Germline lookup yields CDR1 GTSNPN and CDR2 SVGIG (reference sequence). The ends were cut back, 7 bases at V and 4 bases at J, with 13 bases in the middle. CDR3 length equals 13 residues.

This chain joins TRBV5-5 and TRBJ2-7, with TRBD2 matching 8 bases. The CDR3 runs to 14 residues. Germline V lookup: CDR1 SGHKS, CDR2 YYEKEE (reference sequence). Trimming cost V 1 base and J 1 base; bases outside gene matches: 1. CDR3 DNA sequence: TGTGCCAGCAGCTTGCCTAGCGGGTCCTACGAGCAGTACTTC. Translation gives CASSLPSGSYEQYF.

V and J are TRBV4-3 and TRBJ2-1; D possibly corresponds to TRBD2 (6 bases). Trimming took 0 bases from V and 9 from J, leaving 15 bases between them. CDR3 length equals 15 residues. Germline CDR1 LGHNA, CDR2 YSLEER. The chain's CDR3 is CASSQDAGNGGEQFF. The CDR3 DNA sequence: TGCGCCAGCAGCCAAGATGCAGGGAACGGGGGTGAGCAGTTCTTC.